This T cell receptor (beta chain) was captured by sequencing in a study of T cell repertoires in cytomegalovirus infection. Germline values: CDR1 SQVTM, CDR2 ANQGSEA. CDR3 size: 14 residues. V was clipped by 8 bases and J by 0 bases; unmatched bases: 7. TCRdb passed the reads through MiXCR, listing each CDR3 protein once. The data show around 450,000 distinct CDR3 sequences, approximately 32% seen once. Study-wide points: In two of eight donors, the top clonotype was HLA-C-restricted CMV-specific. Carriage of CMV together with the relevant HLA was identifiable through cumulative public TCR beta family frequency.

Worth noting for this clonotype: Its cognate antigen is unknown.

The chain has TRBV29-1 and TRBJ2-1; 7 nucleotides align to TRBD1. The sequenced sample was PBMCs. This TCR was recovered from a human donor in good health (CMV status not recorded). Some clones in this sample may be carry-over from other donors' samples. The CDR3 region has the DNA TGCAGCATCGGACAGGCAAGCTCCTACAATGAGCAGTTCTTC. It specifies CSIGQASSYNEQFF.